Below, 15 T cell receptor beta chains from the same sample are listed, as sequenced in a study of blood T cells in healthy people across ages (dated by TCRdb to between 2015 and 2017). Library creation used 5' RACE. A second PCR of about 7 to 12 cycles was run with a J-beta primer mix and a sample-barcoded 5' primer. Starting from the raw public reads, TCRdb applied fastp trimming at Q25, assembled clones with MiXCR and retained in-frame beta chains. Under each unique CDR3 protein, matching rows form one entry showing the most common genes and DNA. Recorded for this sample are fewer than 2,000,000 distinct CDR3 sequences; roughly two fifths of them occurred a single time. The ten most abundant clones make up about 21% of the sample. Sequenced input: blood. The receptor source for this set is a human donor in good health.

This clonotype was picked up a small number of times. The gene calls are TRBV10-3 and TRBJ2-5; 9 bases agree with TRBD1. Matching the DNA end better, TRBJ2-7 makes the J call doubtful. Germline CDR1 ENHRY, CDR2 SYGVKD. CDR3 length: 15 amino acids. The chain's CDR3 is CAISEPTGGRYEQYF. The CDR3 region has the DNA TGTGCCATCAGTGAGCCGACAGGGGGTCGCTACGAGCAGTACTTC.

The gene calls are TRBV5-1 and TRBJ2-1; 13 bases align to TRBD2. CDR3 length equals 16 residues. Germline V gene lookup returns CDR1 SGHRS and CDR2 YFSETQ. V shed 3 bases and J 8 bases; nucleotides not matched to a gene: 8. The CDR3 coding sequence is TGCGCCAGCAGCTCGCCTACTAGCGGGGGGGTGGATGAGCAGTTCTTC. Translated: CASSSPTSGGVDEQFF.

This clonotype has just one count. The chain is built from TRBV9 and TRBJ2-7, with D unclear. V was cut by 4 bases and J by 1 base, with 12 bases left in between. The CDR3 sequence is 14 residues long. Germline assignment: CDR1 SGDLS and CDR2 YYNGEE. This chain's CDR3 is CASSPNTVSYEQYF. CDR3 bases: TGTGCCAGCAGCCCGAATACAGTGTCCTACGAGCAGTACTTC.

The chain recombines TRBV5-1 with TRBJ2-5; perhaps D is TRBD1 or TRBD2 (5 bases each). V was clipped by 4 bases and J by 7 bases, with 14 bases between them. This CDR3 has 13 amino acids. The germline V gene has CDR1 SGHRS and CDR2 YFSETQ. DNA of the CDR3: TGCGCCAGCAGCCCTACCAATGGGGGGACCCAGTACTTC. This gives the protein CASSPTNGGTQYF.

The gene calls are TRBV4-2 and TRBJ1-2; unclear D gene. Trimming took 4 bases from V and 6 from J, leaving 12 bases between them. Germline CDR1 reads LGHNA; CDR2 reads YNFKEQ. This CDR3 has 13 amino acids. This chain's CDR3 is CASSRPKRDGYTF. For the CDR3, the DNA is TGTGCCAGCAGCCGACCTAAGAGGGATGGCTACACCTTC.

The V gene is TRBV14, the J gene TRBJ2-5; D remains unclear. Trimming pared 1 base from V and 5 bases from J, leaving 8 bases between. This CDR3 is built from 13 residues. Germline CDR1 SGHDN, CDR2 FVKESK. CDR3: CASSQGYPETQYF. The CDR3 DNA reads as TGTGCCAGCAGCCAAGGATACCCGGAGACCCAGTACTTC. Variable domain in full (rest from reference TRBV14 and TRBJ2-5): EAGVTQFPSHSVIEKGQTVTLRCDPISGHDNLYWYRRVMGKEIKFLLHFVKESKQDESGMPNNRFLAERTGGTYSTLKVQPAELEDSGVYFCASSQGYPETQYFGPGTRLLVL.

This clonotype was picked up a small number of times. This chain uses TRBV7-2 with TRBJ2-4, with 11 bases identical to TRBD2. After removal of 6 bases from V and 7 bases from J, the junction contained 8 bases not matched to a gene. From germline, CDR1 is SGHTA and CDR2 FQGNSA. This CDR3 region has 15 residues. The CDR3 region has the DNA TGTGCCAGCAGTCTAGCGGGGGGATTAGGGAACATTCAGTACTTC. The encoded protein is CASSLAGGLGNIQYF.

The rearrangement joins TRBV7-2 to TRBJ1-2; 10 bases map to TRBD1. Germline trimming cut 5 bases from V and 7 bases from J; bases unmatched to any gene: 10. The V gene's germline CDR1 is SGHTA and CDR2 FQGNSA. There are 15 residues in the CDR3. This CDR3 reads CASSTQGQGISGYTF. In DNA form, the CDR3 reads TGTGCCAGCAGCACCCAGGGACAGGGGATAAGTGGCTACACCTTC. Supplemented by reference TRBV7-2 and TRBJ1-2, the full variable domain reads GAGVSQSPSNKVTEKGKDVELRCDPISGHTALYWYRQSLGQGLEFLIYFQGNSAPDKSGLPSDRFSAERTGGSVSTLTIQRTQQEDSAVYLCASSTQGQGISGYTFGSGTRLTVV.

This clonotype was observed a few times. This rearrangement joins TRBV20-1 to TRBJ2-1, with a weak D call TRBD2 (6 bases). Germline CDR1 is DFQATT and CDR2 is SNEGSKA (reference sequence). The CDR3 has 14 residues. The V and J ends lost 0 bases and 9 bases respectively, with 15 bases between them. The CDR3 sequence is CSAREGSGKGEQFF. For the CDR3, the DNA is TGCAGTGCTAGAGAGGGTAGCGGCAAGGGTGAGCAGTTCTTC.

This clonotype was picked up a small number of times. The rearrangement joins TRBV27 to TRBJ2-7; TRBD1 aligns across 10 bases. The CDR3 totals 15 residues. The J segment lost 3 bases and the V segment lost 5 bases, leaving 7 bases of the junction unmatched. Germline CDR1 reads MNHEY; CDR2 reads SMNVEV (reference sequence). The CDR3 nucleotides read TGTGCCAGCAGTCCACGCCGGGACAGGGGCTACGAGCAGTACTTC. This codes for CASSPRRDRGYEQYF.

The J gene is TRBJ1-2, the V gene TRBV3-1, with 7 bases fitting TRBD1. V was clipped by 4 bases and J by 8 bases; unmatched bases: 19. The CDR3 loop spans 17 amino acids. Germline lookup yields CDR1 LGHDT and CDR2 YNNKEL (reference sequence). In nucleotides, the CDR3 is TGTGCCAGCAGCCCTGACAGGGAATATTTAATTTTGGAGGGCTACACCTTC. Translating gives CASSPDREYLILEGYTF.

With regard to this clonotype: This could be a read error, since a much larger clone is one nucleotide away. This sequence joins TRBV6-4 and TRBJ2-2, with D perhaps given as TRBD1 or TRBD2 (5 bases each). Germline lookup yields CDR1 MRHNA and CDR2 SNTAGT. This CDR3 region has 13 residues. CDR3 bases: TGTGCCAGCAGTGAAAAGGACACCGGGGAGCGGTTTTTT. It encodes CASSEKDTGERFF.

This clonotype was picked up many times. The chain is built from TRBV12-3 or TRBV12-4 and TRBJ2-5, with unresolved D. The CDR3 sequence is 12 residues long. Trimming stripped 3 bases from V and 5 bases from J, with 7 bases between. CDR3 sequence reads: CASSFSWETQYF. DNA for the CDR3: TGTGCCAGCAGTTTTTCGTGGGAGACCCAGTACTTC.

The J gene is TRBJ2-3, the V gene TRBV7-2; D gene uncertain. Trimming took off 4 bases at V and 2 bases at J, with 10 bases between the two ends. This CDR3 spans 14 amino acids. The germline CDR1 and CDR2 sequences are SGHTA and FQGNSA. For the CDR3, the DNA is TGTGCCAGCAGCTCCAGACAAAACACAGATACGCAGTATTTT. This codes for CASSSRQNTDTQYF.

CDR3 bases: TGTGCCAGCAGCTTAGCTCGGTCCCTCACAGATACGCAGTATTTT. It yields the protein CASSLARSLTDTQYF. The gene calls are TRBV7-8 and TRBJ2-3; D uncertain. Germline V gives CDR1 SGHVS, CDR2 FQNEAQ. The V gene lost 0 bases and the J gene lost 2 bases, with 9 bases spanning the gap. The CDR3 contains 15 residues.